This TCR beta chain was sequenced in a study of blood T cells in healthy people across ages. Findings and caveats of the study: Age showed a roughly linear inverse relationship with TCR beta diversity per million T cells.

There were healthy Caucasian individuals from Russia, aged about 6 to 95, serving as donors. V gave up 1 base and J gave up 4 bases; unmatched junction bases: 4. Per germline, CDR1 SGHRS and CDR2 YFSETQ. CDR3 length equals 16 residues. As concerns this clonotype: Its cognate antigen is unknown.

Alongside a J-beta primer mix, a sample-barcoded 5' primer served in a second PCR lasting 7 to 11 cycles. TCRdb re-analysed the 5' RACE reads in MiXCR, keeping a single row per CDR3 protein. The table includes approximately 960,000 distinct CDR3 sequences, around 29% detected once. These data are also associated with another study on T cells of mothers and their children. That publication notes: When mothers and children were related, their normalized repertoire overlap, which was always slightly higher, did not differ significantly from that of unrelated pairs.

The clonotype originates from a woman aged 40 to 50 in good health. This chain connects TRBV5-1 to TRBJ2-1; 11 bases match TRBD2. Sequenced material: blood. CDR3 DNA: TGCGCCAGCAGCTTGAACCCTAGCGGGGGGTACAATGAGCAGTTCTTC. Amino acids: CASSLNPSGGYNEQFF.